The TCR beta chain described here comes from a study of CD4+ T cells in melanoma. J lost 4 bases, V lost 5 bases, and 10 bases had no gene match. This CDR3 has 15 amino acids. The germline gives CDR1 SGHTA, CDR2 FQGTGA. This clone was counted a few times. Sequenced by immunoSEQ multiplex PCR; TCRdb stores in-frame clones only, minus some. The table includes around 100,000 clones, 92% detected once. The V and J genes are TRBV7-3 and TRBJ2-7; 8 bases are a match to TRBD2. Sequencing was performed on peripheral blood. The sequence came from a human donor with melanoma. The CDR3 region is CASSALAGGPYEQYF. CDR3 DNA: TGTGCCAGCAGCGCTCTGGCGGGAGGACCTTACGAGCAGTACTTC.